This T cell receptor beta chain was captured by sequencing in a study of PD-L1 blockade in urothelial cancer. Libraries were prepared by immunoSEQ multiplex PCR; TCRdb keeps only in-frame clonotypes and omits some of them. The sample yields fewer than 85,000 clones, around nine tenths seen once. Described time point: peripheral blood 6 weeks after treatment start. The CDR3 totals 14 residues. Trimming stripped 2 bases from V and 6 bases from J, with 13 bases between. The germline CDR1 and CDR2 sequences are MNHNY and SVGAGI (reference sequence). The receptor was isolated from a man aged 55-75 years with urothelial cancer. The rearrangement uses TRBV6-6 and TRBJ1-1, with no clear D. The input for sequencing was PBMCs, taken around atezolizumab (anti-PD-L1) treatment. In DNA form, the CDR3 reads TGTGCCAGCAGTTACAGCGGTAGGACCCCTGAAGCTTTCTTT. It specifies CASSYSGRTPEAFF.